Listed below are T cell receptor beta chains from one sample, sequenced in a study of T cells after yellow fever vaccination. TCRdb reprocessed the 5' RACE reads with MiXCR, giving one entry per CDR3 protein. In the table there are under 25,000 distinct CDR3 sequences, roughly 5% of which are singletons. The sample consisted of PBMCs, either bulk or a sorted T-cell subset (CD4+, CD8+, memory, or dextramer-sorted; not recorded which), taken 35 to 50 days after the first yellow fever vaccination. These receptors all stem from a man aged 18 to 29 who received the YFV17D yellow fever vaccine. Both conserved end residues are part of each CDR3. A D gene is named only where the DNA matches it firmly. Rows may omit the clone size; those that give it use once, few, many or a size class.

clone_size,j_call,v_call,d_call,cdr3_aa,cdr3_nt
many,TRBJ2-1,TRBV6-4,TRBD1,CASSAGPGQYNEQFF,TGTGCCAGCAGTGCCGGCCCGGGACAGTACAATGAGCAGTTCTTC
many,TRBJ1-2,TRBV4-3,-,CASSQHSLSYGYTF,TGCGCCAGCAGCCAACATTCACTGAGCTATGGCTACACCTTC
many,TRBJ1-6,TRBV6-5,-,CASGASRAYSSSHSPLHF,TGTGCCAGCGGGGCGTCCCGGGCCTACTCATCCAGCCATTCACCCCTCCACTTT
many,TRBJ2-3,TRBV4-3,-,CASSQDKSYQDTQYF,TGCGCCAGCAGCCAAGATAAGAGCTACCAAGATACGCAGTATTTT
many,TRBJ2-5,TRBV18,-,CASSPSRETQYF,TGTGCCAGCTCACCTTCTCGGGAGACCCAGTACTTC
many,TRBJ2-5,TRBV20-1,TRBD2,CSARMRGGGIETQYF,TGCAGTGCTAGAATGCGGGGGGGCGGTATAGAGACCCAGTACTTC
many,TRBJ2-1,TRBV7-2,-,CASTLHASDEQFF,TGTGCCAGCACCCTGCATGCTTCCGATGAGCAGTTCTTC
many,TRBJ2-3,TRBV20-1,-,CSASPTVETDTQYF,TGCAGTGCTAGTCCGACAGTGGAGACAGATACGCAGTATTTT
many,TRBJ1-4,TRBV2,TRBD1,CASSEAGGGYEKLFF,TGTGCCAGCAGTGAAGCAGGAGGGGGCTATGAAAAACTGTTTTTT
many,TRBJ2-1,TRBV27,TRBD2,CASSLLAAYNEQFF,TGTGCCAGCAGTTTACTAGCGGCTTACAATGAGCAGTTCTTC
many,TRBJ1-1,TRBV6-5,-,CASSYSFDTLNTEAFF,TGTGCCAGCAGTTACTCGTTCGACACTTTGAACACTGAAGCTTTCTTT
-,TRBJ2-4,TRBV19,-,CASSTHRVDIQYF,TGTGCCAGTAGTACCCACAGGGTCGACATTCAGTACTTC
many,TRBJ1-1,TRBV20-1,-,CSASVERNTEAFF,TGCAGTGCTAGTGTCGAACGAAACACTGAAGCTTTCTTT
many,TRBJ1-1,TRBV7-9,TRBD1,CASSLITGGSRTEAFF,TGTGCCAGCAGCCTTATAACAGGGGGCTCCCGGACTGAAGCTTTCTTT
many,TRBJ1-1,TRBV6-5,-,CASSYSKGGAHTEAFF,TGTGCCAGCAGTTACTCAAAGGGGGGGGCCCACACTGAAGCTTTCTTT
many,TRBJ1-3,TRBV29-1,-,CSVEQGNSGNTIYF,TGCAGCGTGGAACAGGGTAACTCTGGAAACACCATATATTTT
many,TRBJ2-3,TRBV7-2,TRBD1,CASSLGQGASEYF,TGTGCCAGCAGCCTAGGACAGGGGGCGTCTGAGTATTTT
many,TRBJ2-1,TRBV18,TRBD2,CASSPGLAGDEQFF,TGTGCCAGCTCACCGGGACTAGCTGGGGATGAGCAGTTCTTC
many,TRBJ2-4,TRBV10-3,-,CAISAEGNIQYF,TGTGCCATCAGTGCTGAGGGAAACATTCAGTACTTC
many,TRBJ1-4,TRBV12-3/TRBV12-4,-,CASSTSNGEKLFF,TGTGCCAGCAGCACGTCAAACGGAGAAAAACTGTTTTTT
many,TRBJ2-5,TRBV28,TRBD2,CASRETSGETQYF,TGTGCCAGCAGGGAGACTAGCGGTGAGACCCAGTACTTC
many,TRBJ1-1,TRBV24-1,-,CATSAAGIAEAFF,TGTGCCACCAGTGCAGCAGGTATCGCTGAAGCTTTCTTT
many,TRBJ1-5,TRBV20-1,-,CSSGLRQPQHF,TGCAGCTCAGGGTTACGACAGCCCCAGCATTTT
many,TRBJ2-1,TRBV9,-,CASSPRAESSYNEQFF,TGTGCCAGCAGCCCACGGGCAGAGAGCTCCTACAATGAGCAGTTCTTC
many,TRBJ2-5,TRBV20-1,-,CSASQARRETQYF,TGCAGTGCTTCCCAGGCCCGTCGGGAGACCCAGTACTTC
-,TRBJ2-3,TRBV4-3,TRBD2,CASSRVTGLAGLDTQYF,TGCGCCAGCAGCCGAGTTACCGGACTAGCGGGGTTAGATACGCAGTATTTT